What follows is one T cell receptor beta chain and its context. It has no known antigen specificity. Per-base qualities were not stored, and no clone one base away is much larger. In the germline V gene, CDR1 corresponds to SNHLY and CDR2 to FYNNEI. The CDR3, from cysteine to phenylalanine, totals 15 residues. Of all the DNA, just the CDR3 is kept, 45 bases in frame from base 1. V loses 3 bases at its end and J loses 4 bases; junction bases beyond the gene matches: 6. The data were taken from a study of blood T cell repertoires in COVID-19 (dated by TCRdb to the early 2020s). About the study as a whole: Samples from collaborators originated in the United States, Italy and Spain and spanned both the acute and convalescent phases of COVID-19. The prospective study material was composed of cDNA or gDNA derived from T cells, B-cell-depleted T cells, or PBMCs. Deeply sampled blood TCRbeta repertoires from subjects exposed to, actively infected with, or recovered from COVID-19 were included in the dataset. A freely available public database, intended as a resource for researchers studying the immune response to SARS-CoV-2, is where the repertoires were released. Samples came from the ongoing ImmuneRACE study (first 160 participants) plus 1,254 subjects from 6 global collaborators. A de-identified subject ID, COVID-19 status, age in years and sex were almost always included in the sample metadata. Where available, HLA class I and class II types were obtained from metadata supplied by the sample provider rather than from assay-based typing. Overall results and qualifications from the work: How much clinical and demographic metadata was included differed by source and by participant, and the metadata was provided uncurated.

Participants in the prospective study were aged roughly 18 to 90 years, lived in 20 to 25 United States geographic areas, and enrolled through a virtual design. To assign participants to cohorts, the prospective study relied on clinical history that participants themselves reported in a screening survey and a study questionnaire. For ImmuneRACE Cohort 3, a participant was defined as recovered based on two consecutive negative NP/OP PCR tests, clearance by a healthcare professional, or resolution of symptoms. In the prospective study, mobile phlebotomists collected whole blood, serum and a nasopharyngeal or oropharyngeal swab from each participant. Prospective study participants could optionally give additional blood draws and questionnaires over an approximately two-month period. Blood samples from the prospective study were shipped frozen or at room temperature prior to DNA extraction. TCRbeta CDR3 regions were amplified from genomic DNA by means of the immunoSEQ Assay, a bias-controlled multiplex PCR. The original methods were these. The number of nucleated cells in each sample was estimated by amplification of reference gene primers within the assay. Sequence reads were collapsed and filtered to measure the absolute abundance of every unique TCRbeta CDR3 rearrangement. For each sample, productive Simpson clonality was calculated as the square root of Simpson's diversity index over productive rearrangements. Not all clones reach the TCRdb copy of this immuneACCESS table, which keeps in-frame sequences only. Checked studies attribute under half of the gap to unresolved V genes and leave the rest unexplained. V and J calls and clone size are those listed in that table; D and trimming were worked out from the DNA. In all, the sample holds around 160,000 clones, and almost 85% of those were seen once. The top ten hold approximately 11% of the sample.

In this chain, TRBV2 is recombined with TRBJ2-7; 10 central nucleotides agree with TRBD2. The TCR was taken from a man aged 45-60 years who had recovered from COVID-19. The source material was PBMCs or T cells enriched from blood (not recorded which). The CDR3 in this case is CASSESSGGPYEQYF. The nucleotide sequence is TGTGCCAGCAGTGAGTCTAGCGGGGGACCTTACGAGCAGTACTTC. Reference TRBV2 and TRBJ2-7 proteins supply the regions before and after the CDR3; the full variable domain is: EPEVTQTPSHQVTQMGQEVILRCVPISNHLYFYWYRQILGQKVEFLVSFYNNEISEKSEIFDDQFSVERPDGSNFTLKIRSTKLEDSAMYFCASSESSGGPYEQYFGPGTRLTVT.